This T cell receptor beta chain was identified in a study of cytomegalovirus exposure and HLA in healthy donors. Study as a whole: Clustering assigned 70% to 90% of the approximately 400 genotyped donors to the Caucasian-associated ancestry cluster.

Researchers ran the PCR with 60 Vbeta and 13 Jbeta primers. In the study's own analysis: Later analysis identified tens of millions of unique TCR beta chains, 10 million to 12 million shared. Data came from immunoSEQ multiplex PCR; TCRdb stores just in-frame clones and leaves some out. V, J and clone size are those of that table, while D and trimming were read from the DNA. The sample lists 150,000 to 200,000 clones, 79% occurring once. Remarks on this clone: Its target is not known.

CDR1 is SGHTA and CDR2 is FQGNSA in the germline V gene. The CDR3 consists of 14 residues. The junction had 7 bases not matched to a gene; V was cut back by 7 bases and J by 3 bases. General study points: A later analysis linked a missense variant in DCLRE1C to the trimming of TCR beta V and J genes.

V is TRBV7-2 and J is TRBJ2-7; 9 nucleotides match TRBD2. Sample: PBMCs. This TCR came from a woman aged 25-40 years in good health and CMV-seropositive. CDR3 nucleotide sequence: TGTGCCAGCACCCAAGGCGGGAGGGTCTACGAGCAGTACTTC. This gives the protein CASTQGGRVYEQYF.